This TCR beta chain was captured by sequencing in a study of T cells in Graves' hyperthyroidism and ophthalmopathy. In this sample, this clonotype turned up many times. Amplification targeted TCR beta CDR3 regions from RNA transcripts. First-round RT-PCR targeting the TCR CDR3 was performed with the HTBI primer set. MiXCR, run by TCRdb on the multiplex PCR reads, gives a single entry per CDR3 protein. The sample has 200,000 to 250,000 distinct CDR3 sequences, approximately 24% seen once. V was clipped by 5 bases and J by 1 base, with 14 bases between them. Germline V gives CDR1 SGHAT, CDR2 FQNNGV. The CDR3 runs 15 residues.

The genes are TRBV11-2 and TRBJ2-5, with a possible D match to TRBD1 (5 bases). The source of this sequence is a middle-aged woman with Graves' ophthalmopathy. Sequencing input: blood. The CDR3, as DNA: TGTGCCAGCAGCCCATACGGAAGGGGCCAAGAGACCCAGTACTTC. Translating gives CASSPYGRGQETQYF.